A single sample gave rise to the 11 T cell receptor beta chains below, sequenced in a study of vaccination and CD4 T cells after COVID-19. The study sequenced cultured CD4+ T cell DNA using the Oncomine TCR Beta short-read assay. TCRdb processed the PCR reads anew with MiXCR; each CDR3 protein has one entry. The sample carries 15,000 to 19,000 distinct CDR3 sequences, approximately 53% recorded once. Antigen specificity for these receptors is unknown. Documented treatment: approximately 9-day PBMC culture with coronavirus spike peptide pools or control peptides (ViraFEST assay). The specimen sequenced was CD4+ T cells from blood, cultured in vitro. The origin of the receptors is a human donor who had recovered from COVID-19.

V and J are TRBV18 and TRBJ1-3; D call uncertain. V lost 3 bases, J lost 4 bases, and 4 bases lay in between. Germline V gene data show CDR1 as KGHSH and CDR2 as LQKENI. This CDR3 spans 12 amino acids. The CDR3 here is CASSPRGNTIYF. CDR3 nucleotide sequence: TGTGCCAGCTCACCCAGGGGAAACACCATATATTTT.

The CDR3 loop reads CATSDRRQLGDEQFF. CDR3 bases: TGTGCCACCAGTGACCGTAGACAGCTAGGTGATGAGCAGTTCTTC. J is TRBJ2-1 and V is TRBV24-1, with D maybe TRBD1 (5 bases). V lost 4 bases, J lost 8 bases, and 17 bases lay in between. This CDR3 is built from 15 residues. CDR1 is KGHDR and CDR2 is SFDVKD in the germline V gene.

CDR3 in DNA: TGCGCCAGCAGCGCGGGTCATAAAAGAGAGACCCAGTACTTC. It codes for CASSAGHKRETQYF. J is TRBJ2-5 and V is TRBV5-1, with D tentatively TRBD2 (5 bases). The V gene's germline CDR1 is SGHRS and CDR2 YFSETQ. Trimming removed 4 bases from V and 4 bases from J, with 14 bases in between. The CDR3 has 14 amino acids.

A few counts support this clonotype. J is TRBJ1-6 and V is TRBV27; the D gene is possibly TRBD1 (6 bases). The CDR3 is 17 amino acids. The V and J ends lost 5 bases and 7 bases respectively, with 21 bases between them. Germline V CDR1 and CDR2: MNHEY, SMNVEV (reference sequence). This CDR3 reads CASSTYPLQGRNSPLHF. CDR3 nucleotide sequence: TGTGCCAGCAGTACCTATCCTTTACAGGGAAGGAATTCACCCCTCCACTTT.

The CDR3: CATSEGTAVYGYTF. For the CDR3, the DNA is TGTGCCACCAGTGAAGGGACAGCAGTCTATGGCTACACCTTC. V gene TRBV24-1 combines with J gene TRBJ1-2; 7 bases line up with TRBD1. The CDR3 has 14 amino acids. Per germline, CDR1 KGHDR and CDR2 SFDVKD. The J segment lost 4 bases and the V segment lost 4 bases, leaving 5 bases of the junction unmatched.

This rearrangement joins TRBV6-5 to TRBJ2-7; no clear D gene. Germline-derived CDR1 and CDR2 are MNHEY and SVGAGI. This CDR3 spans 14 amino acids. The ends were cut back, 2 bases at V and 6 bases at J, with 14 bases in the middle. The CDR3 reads CASSYLPPPSEQYF. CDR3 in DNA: TGTGCCAGCAGTTACCTCCCCCCGCCCTCCGAGCAGTACTTC.

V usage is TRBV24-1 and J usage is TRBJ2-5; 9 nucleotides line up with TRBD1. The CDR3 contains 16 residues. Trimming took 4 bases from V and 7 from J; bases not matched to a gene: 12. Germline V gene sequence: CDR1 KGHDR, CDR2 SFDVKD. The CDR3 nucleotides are TGTGCCACCAGTGACGAGGGGACAGGGATTACGGTGACCCAGTACTTC. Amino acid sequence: CATSDEGTGITVTQYF.

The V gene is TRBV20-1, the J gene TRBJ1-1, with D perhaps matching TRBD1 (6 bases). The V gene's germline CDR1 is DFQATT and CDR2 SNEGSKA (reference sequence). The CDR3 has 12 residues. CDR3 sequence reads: CRTHRANTEAFF. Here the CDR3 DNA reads TGCAGAACCCACAGGGCCAACACTGAAGCTTTCTTT.

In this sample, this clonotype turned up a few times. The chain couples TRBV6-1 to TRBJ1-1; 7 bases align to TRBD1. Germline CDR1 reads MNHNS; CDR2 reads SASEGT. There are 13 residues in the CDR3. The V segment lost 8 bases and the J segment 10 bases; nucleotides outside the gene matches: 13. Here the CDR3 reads CASRGEGALIAFF. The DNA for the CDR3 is TGTGCCAGCCGGGGGGAGGGGGCTTTGATAGCTTTCTTT.

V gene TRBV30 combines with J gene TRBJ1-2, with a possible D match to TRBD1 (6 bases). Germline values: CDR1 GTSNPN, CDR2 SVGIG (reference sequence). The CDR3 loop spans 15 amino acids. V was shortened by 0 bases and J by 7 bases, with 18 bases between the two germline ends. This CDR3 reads CAWSVKGVQGFGYTF. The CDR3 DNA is TGTGCCTGGAGTGTAAAGGGGGTGCAGGGGTTTGGCTACACCTTC.

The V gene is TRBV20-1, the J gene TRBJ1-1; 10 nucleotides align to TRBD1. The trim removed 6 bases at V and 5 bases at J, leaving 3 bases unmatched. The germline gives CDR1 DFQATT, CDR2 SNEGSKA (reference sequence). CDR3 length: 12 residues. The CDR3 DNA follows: TGCAGTGCGGGACAGGGGCCGACTGAAGCTTTCTTT. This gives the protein CSAGQGPTEAFF.